This T cell receptor (beta chain) was recovered during a study of cytomegalovirus exposure and HLA in healthy donors. General study findings and limits: In a later analysis, TCR beta V- and J-gene trimming showed a link to a missense DCLRE1C variant.

Turning to this clone: Its antigen is not identified.

This PCR relied on a set of 60 Vbeta primers and 13 Jbeta primers. The data were produced by immunoSEQ multiplex PCR, yet TCRdb's version contains in-frame clones alone and is incomplete. The table includes about 150,000 clones, 60% to 75% detected once. The sample consisted of PBMCs. This sequence was found in a man between 18 and 29 years old in good health and CMV-seronegative.

In DNA form, the CDR3 reads TGTGCCAGTAGTATGGTACAGATGAACACTGAAGCTTTCTTT. Translation gives CASSMVQMNTEAFF. The chain carries TRBV19 and TRBJ1-1; unclear D gene. From germline, CDR1 is LNHDA and CDR2 SQIVND (reference sequence). Between the trimmed V and J ends, which lost 3 bases and 0 bases, there was a span of 8 bases. The CDR3 totals 14 residues. The full variable domain, completed using reference TRBV19 and TRBJ1-1, is DGGITQSPKYLFRKEGQNVTLSCEQNLNHDAMYWYRQDPGQGLRLIYYSQIVNDFQKGDIAEGYSVSREKKESFPLTVTSAQKNPTAFYLCASSMVQMNTEAFFGQGTRLTVV.